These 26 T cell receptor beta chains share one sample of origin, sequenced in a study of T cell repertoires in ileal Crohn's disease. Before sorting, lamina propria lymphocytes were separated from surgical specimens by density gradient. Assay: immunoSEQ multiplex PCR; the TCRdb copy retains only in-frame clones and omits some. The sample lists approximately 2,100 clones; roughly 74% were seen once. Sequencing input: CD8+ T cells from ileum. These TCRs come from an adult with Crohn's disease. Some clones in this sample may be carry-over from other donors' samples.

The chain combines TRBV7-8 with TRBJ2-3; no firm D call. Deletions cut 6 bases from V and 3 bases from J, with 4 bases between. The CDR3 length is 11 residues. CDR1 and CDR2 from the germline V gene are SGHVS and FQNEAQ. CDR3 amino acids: CASSYTDTQYF. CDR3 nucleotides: TGTGCCAGCAGTTATACAGATACGCAGTATTTT.

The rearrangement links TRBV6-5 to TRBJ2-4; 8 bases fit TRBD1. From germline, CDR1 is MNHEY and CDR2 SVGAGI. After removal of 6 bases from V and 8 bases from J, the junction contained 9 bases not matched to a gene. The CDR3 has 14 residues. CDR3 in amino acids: CASSPGQDGHIQYF. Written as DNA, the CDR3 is TGTGCCAGCAGCCCGGGACAGGATGGGCACATTCAGTACTTC.

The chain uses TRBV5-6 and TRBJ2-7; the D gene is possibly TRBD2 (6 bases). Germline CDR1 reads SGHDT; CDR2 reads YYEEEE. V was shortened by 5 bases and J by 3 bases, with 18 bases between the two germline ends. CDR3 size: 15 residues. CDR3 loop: CASSSIAEVDYEQYF. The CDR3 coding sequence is TGTGCCAGCAGTTCTATAGCGGAAGTAGACTACGAGCAGTACTTC.

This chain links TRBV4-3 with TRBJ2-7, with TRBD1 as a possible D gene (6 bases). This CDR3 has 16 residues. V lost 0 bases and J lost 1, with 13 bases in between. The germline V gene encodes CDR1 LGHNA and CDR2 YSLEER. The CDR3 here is CASSQDSTGTSYEQYF. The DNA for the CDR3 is TGCGCCAGCAGCCAAGATTCGACAGGCACGTCCTACGAGCAGTACTTC.

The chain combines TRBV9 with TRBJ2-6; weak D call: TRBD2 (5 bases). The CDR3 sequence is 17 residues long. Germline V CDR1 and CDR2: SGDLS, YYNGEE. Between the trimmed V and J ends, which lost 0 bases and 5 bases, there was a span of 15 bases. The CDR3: CASSVDKAPGRANVLTF. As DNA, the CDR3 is TGTGCCAGCAGCGTAGATAAGGCCCCGGGGAGGGCCAACGTCCTGACTTTC.

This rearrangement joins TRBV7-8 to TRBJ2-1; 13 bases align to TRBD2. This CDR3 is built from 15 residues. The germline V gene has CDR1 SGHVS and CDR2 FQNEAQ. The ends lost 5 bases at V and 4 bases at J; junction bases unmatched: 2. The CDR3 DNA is TGTGCCAGCAGCCTACTAGCGGGAGGGTACAATGAGCAGTTCTTC. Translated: CASSLLAGGYNEQFF.

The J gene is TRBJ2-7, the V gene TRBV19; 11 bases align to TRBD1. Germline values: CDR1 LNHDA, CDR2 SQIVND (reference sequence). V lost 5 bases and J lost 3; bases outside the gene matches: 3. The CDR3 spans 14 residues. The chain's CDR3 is CASSPGTGGYEQYF. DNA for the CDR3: TGTGCCAGTAGTCCCGGGACAGGGGGCTACGAGCAGTACTTC.

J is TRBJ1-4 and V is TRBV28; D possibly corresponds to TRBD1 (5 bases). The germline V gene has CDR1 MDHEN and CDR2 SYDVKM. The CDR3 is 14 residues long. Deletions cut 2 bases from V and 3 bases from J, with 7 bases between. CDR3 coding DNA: TGTGCCAGCAGTTTAGGCAGGGCTAATGAAAAACTGTTTTTT. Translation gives CASSLGRANEKLFF.

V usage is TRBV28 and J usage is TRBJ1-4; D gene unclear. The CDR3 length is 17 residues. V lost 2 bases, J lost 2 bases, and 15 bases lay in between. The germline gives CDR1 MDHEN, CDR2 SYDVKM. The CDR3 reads CASSLPGDGMTNEKLFF. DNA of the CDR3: TGTGCCAGCAGTTTACCCGGGGATGGCATGACTAATGAAAAACTGTTTTTT.

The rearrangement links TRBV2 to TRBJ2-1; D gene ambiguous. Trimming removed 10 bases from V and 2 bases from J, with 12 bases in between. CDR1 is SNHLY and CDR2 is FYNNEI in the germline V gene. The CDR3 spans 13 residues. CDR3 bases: TGTGCCATCTGGCACAGAACCTACAATGAGCAGTTCTTC. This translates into CAIWHRTYNEQFF.

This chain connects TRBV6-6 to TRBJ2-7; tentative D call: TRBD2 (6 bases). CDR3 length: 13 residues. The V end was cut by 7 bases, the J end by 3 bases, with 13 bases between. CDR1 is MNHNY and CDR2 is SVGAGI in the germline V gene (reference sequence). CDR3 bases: TGTGCCAGCAACGGGGGTCCGAGCTACGAGCAGTACTTC. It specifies CASNGGPSYEQYF.

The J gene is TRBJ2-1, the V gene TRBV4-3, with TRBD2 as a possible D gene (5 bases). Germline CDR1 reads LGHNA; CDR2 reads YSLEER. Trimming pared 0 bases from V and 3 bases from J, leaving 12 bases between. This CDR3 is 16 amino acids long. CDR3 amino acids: CASSQDASSGYNEQFF. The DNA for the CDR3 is TGCGCCAGCAGCCAAGATGCTTCGAGCGGCTACAATGAGCAGTTCTTC.

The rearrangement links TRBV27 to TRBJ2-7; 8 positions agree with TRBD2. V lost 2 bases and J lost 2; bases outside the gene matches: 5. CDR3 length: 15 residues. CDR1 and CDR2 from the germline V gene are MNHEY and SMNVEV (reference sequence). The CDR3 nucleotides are TGTGCCAGCAGTTTAACGGTAGCGGGGCCCTACGAGCAGTACTTC. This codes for CASSLTVAGPYEQYF.

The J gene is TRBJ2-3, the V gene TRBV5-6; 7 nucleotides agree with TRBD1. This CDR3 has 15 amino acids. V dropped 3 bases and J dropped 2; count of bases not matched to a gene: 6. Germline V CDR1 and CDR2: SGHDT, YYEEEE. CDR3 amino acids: CASSWWDSHTDTQYF. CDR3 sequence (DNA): TGTGCCAGCAGCTGGTGGGACAGCCACACAGATACGCAGTATTTT.

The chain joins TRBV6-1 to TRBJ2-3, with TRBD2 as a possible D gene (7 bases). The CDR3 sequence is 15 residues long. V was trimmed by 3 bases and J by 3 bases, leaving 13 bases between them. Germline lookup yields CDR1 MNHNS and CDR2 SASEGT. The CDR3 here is CASSEWGGQTDTQYF. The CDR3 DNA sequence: TGTGCCAGCAGTGAGTGGGGGGGGCAGACAGATACGCAGTATTTT.

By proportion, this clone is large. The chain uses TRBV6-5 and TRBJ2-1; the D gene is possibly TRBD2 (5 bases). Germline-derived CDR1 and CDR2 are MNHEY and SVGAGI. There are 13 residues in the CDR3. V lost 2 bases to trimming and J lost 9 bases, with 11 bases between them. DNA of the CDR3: TGTGCCAGCAGTTACCCCCCCGGGATTGAGCAGTTCTTC. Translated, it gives CASSYPPGIEQFF.

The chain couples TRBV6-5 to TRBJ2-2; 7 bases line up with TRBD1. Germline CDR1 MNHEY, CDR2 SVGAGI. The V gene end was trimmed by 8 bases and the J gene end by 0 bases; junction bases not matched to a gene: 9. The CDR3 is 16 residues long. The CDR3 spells CASGYYRGPNTGELFF. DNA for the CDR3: TGTGCCAGCGGGTACTACAGGGGACCGAACACCGGGGAGCTGTTTTTT.

CDR3 coding DNA: TGCGCCAGCAGCCAAGAAGTAGGGGGGGCGAGTGGCTACACCTTC. This encodes CASSQEVGGASGYTF. The chain employs TRBV4-3 and TRBJ1-2; D possibly corresponds to TRBD1 (6 bases). Germline V lookup: CDR1 LGHNA, CDR2 YSLEER. The CDR3 has 15 residues. The V and J ends lost 0 bases and 7 bases respectively, with 15 bases between them.

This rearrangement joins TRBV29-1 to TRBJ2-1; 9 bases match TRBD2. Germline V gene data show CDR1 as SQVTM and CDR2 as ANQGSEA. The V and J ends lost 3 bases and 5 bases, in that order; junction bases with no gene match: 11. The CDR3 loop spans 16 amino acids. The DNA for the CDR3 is TGCAGCGTTGATGCGGGGACTAGCTTGGAACACAATGAGCAGTTCTTC. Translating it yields CSVDAGTSLEHNEQFF.

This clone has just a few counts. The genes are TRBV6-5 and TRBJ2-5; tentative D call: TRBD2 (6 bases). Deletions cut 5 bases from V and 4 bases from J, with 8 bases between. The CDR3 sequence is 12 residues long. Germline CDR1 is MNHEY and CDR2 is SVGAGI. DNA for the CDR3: TGTGCCAGCAGTCCGGAGGGAGAGACCCAGTACTTC. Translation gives CASSPEGETQYF.

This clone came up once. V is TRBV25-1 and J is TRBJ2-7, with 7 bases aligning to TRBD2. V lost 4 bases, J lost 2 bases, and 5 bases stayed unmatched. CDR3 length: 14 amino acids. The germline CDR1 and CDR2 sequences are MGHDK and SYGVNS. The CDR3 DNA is TGTGCCAGCAGTGCGGGCGGGAGTCCCTACGAGCAGTACTTC. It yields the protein CASSAGGSPYEQYF.

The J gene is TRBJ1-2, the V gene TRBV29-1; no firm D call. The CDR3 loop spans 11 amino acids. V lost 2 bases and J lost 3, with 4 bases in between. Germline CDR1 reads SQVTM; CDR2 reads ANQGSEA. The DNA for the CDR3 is TGCAGCGTTGAAACGGACTATGGCTACACCTTC. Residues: CSVETDYGYTF. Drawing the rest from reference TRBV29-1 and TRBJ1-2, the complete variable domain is SAVISQKPSRDICQRGTSLTIQCQVDSQVTMMFWYRQQPGQSLTLIATANQGSEATYESGFVIDKFPISRPNLTFSTLTVSNMSPEDSSIYLCSVETDYGYTFGSGTRLTVV.

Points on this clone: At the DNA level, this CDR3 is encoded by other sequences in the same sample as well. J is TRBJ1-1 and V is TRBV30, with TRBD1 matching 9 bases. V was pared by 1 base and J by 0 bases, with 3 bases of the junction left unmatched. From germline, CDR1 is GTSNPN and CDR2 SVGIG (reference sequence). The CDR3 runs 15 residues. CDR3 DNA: TGTGCCTGGAGTGGGGGACAGGGAATGAACACTGAAGCTTTCTTT. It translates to CAWSGGQGMNTEAFF.

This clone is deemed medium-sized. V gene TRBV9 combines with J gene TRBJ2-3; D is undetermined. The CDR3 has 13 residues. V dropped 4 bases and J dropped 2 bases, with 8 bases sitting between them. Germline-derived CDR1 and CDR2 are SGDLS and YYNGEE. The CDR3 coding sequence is TGTGCCAGCAGCATATGGGCCACAGATACGCAGTATTTT. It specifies CASSIWATDTQYF.

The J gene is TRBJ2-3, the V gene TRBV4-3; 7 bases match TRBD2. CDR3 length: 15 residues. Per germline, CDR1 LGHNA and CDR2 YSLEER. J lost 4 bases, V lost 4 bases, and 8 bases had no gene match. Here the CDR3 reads CASSLELAESDTQYF. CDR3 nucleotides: TGCGCCAGCAGCCTTGAGCTAGCGGAGTCAGATACGCAGTATTTT.

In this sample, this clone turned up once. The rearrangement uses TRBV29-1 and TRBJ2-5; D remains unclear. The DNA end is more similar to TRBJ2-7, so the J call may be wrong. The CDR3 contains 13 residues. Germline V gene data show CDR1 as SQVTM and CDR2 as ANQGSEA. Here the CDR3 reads CSAVPGSSYEQYF. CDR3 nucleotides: TGCAGCGCCGTTCCGGGTTCCTCCTACGAGCAGTACTTC.